The TCR beta chain under discussion was sequenced for a study of blood T cell dynamics during melanoma immunotherapy. The sample's time point: pre-treatment baseline. Apart from a couple of fast progressors, RECIST 1.1 response was judged 12 weeks post-infusion. Profiled with immunoSEQ multiplex PCR; TCRdb holds only in-frame clones, not every one. There are over 20,000 clones in the sample; just under 90% occur only once, and more than 0.9% lies in the top ten. The CDR3 sequence is 17 residues long. The ends lost 0 bases at V and 0 bases at J; junction bases unmatched: 1. Germline-derived CDR1 and CDR2 are LNHNV and YYDKDF (reference sequence).

Sample: blood, taken from a patient treated with checkpoint blockade. The receptor was derived from a human donor with melanoma. The chain couples TRBV15 to TRBJ2-2, with 10 bases lining up with TRBD2. The CDR3 region has the DNA TGTGCCACCAGCAGAGAACTAGCGGGGCCGAACACCGGGGAGCTGTTTTTT. Its protein product is CATSRELAGPNTGELFF.